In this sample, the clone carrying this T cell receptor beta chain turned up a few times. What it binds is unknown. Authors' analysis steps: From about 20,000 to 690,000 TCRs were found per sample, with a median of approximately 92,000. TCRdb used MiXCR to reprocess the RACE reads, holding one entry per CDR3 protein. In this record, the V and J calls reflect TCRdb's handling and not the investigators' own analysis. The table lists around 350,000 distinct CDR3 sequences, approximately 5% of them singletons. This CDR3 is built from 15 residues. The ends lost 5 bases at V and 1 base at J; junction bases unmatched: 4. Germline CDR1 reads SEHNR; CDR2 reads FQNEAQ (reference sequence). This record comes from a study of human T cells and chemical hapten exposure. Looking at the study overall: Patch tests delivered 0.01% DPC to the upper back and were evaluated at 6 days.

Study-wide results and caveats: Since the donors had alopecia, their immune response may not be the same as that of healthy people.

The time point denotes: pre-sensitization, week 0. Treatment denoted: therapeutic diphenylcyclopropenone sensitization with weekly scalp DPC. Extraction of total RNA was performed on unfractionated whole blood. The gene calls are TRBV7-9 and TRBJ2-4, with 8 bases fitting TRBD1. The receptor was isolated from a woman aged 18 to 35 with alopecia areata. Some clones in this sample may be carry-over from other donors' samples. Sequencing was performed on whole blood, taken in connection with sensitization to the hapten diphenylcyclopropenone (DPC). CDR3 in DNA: TGTGCCAGCAGCGGAACAGGGGGTGCCAAAAACATTCAGTACTTC. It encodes CASSGTGGAKNIQYF.